These T cell receptor beta chains were read from a single sample in a study of T cell responses to AZD1222 COVID-19 vaccine. Clones were read by immunoSEQ multiplex PCR, and TCRdb kept only the in-frame ones, dropping some. Among over 100,000 clones listed, 70% to 90% were seen once. The sequenced sample was peripheral blood, obtained 28 days after the second AZD1222 dose. These receptors were taken from an adult who received the AZD1222 COVID-19 vaccine. The CDR3 runs from the conserved cysteine through the conserved F or W. The D gene is left open where the match is weak. Some rows mark clone size as missing; the rest say once, few, many or name a class of expanded clone.

>TRBJ1-1|TRBV16|NA|NA
TGTGCCAGCAGCCAAAATTTGGATTTAGGTTCCGCTGAAGCTTTCTTT
CASSQNLDLGSAEAFF
>TRBJ2-5|TRBV5-1|once|TRBD2
TGCGCCAGCAGCTTGGATACTAGCGGGGAGGGAGAGACCCAGTACTTC
CASSLDTSGEGETQYF
>TRBJ2-5|TRBV9|NA|NA
TGTGCCAGCACCACTGGGTGGGGTATGGGTACCGGAGAGACCCAGTACTTC
CASTTGWGMGTGETQYF
>TRBJ1-5|TRBV2|medium-sized|NA
TGTGCCAGCACCCGGTCAATTAGCAATCAGCCCCAGCATTTT
CASTRSISNQPQHF
>TRBJ2-7|TRBV24-1|NA|TRBD1
TGTGCCACCAGTGATTTGAGGGACAGAAAGCAGTACTTC
CATSDLRDRKQYF
>TRBJ2-1|TRBV19|NA|NA
TGTGCCAGTAGTATAGTCCCATCAGGCTACAATGAGCAGTTCTTC
CASSIVPSGYNEQFF
>TRBJ2-3|TRBV9|NA|TRBD2
TGTGCCAGCAGCGTAGTTGTAGCGGGGGGGCCAGATACGCAGTATTTT
CASSVVVAGGPDTQYF
>TRBJ2-3|TRBV2|NA|TRBD2
TGTGCCAGCAGAAGACTAGCGGGCGTTACAGATACGCAGTATTTT
CASRRLAGVTDTQYF
>TRBJ2-1|TRBV13|few|TRBD2
TGTGCCAGCAGCCACGCAACTAGCGGGCCTTACAATGAGCAGTTCTTC
CASSHATSGPYNEQFF
>TRBJ1-2|TRBV7-9|NA|NA
TGTGCCAGCAGCTTAGGTAGCGGGCAGGCCTATGGCTACACCTTC
CASSLGSGQAYGYTF
>TRBJ2-1|TRBV24-1|NA|TRBD1
TGTGCCACCAGTGACCCCGGACAGGGGTACTACAATGAGCAGTTCTTC
CATSDPGQGYYNEQFF
>TRBJ1-1|TRBV19|NA|NA
TGTGCCAGTAGTATCCTCACACCCCTGGGGAACACTGAAGCTTTCTTT
CASSILTPLGNTEAFF
>TRBJ2-7|TRBV4-1|NA|TRBD2
TGCGCCAGCAGCCAAGACAAGCGGGGCTACGAGCAGTACTTC
CASSQDKRGYEQYF
>TRBJ1-2|TRBV7-3|NA|NA
TGTGCCAGCAGCCCCGACACCAACTATGGCTACACCTTC
CASSPDTNYGYTF
>TRBJ1-3|TRBV9|few|NA
TGTGCCAGCAGCGTAACAGGGTCCTCTGGAAACACCATATATTTT
CASSVTGSSGNTIYF
>TRBJ1-2|TRBV11-2|NA|TRBD1
TGTGCCAGCAGCGTATTGCAGGGGGCATCATACTATGGCTACACCTTC
CASSVLQGASYYGYTF
>TRBJ2-6|TRBV18|NA|NA
TGTGCCAGCTCACCAGATATCTCTGGGGCCAACGTCCTGACTTTC
CASSPDISGANVLTF
>TRBJ1-5|TRBV19|NA|NA
TGTGCCAGTAGCGGGCAGAGAAGCAATCAGCCCCAGCATTTT
CASSGQRSNQPQHF
>TRBJ2-7|TRBV4-3|NA|TRBD2
TGCGCCAGCAGCCAATGGCTAGCGGGGGCCGAGCAGTACTTC
CASSQWLAGAEQYF
>TRBJ2-7|TRBV2|NA|NA
TGTGCCAGCAGCGAGACCAGTTACGAGCAGTACTTC
CASSETSYEQYF
>TRBJ2-5|TRBV11-3|NA|TRBD2
TGTGCCAGCAGCTTAGGGGGACTAGCGGACCAAGAGACCCAGTACTTC
CASSLGGLADQETQYF
>TRBJ1-4|TRBV30|NA|NA
TGTGCCTGGAGTGTAGGAGGGCCTAATGAAAAACTGTTTTTT
CAWSVGGPNEKLFF
>TRBJ2-1|TRBV9|NA|TRBD1
TGTGCCAGCAGCGCGTGGGACAGGGGGCGGTTCGGTGAGCAGTTCTTC
CASSAWDRGRFGEQFF
>TRBJ2-5|TRBV11-2|few|NA
TGTGCCAGCAGCTTAGTTCACGGAGCCATAGGAGAGACCCAGTACTTC
CASSLVHGAIGETQYF
>TRBJ2-3|TRBV7-9|NA|NA
TGTGCCAGCAGCTTGGGGACCTCCGTCACAGATACGCAGTATTTT
CASSLGTSVTDTQYF
>TRBJ1-1|TRBV9|NA|NA
TGTGCCAGCAGCGTAGGGTCAGGGCTGAATGAAGCTTTCTTT
CASSVGSGLNEAFF
>TRBJ2-7|TRBV6-2/TRBV6-3|NA|NA
TGTGCCAGCAGTAATACGGGTTACGAGCAGTACTTC
CASSNTGYEQYF
>TRBJ2-2|TRBV7-2|NA|TRBD2
TGTGCCAGCAGCTTTTCGGGGGGGCAAGGCGGGGAGCTGTTTTTT
CASSFSGGQGGELFF
>TRBJ2-7|TRBV7-3|NA|TRBD2
TGTGCCAGCAGCCCCTTGGCTAGCGGGGGGCGGAACCCCCACGAGCAGTACTTC
CASSPLASGGRNPHEQYF
>TRBJ2-7|TRBV19|NA|NA
TGTGCCAGTAGTATAGCTTCGAGTGTGGAGCAGTACTTC
CASSIASSVEQYF
>TRBJ2-1|TRBV2|NA|NA
TGTGCCAGCACCGTACGCAATGAGCAGTTCTTC
CASTVRNEQFF
>TRBJ2-7|TRBV28|NA|NA
TGTGCCAGCAGAATATATGTGGCAAGAGTCCCTTACGAGCAGTACTTC
CASRIYVARVPYEQYF
>TRBJ1-2|TRBV9|NA|NA
TGTGCCAGCAGCGTAGTTGAAGGCTATGGCTACACCTTC
CASSVVEGYGYTF
>TRBJ2-3|TRBV4-1|NA|TRBD2
TGCGCCAGCAGCCAACCCCTAGGACTAGCGGGGGGGCCGGACACAGATACGCAGTATTTT
CASSQPLGLAGGPDTDTQYF
>TRBJ2-3|TRBV27|NA|NA
TGTGCCAGCAACCTAGGGGAAGGGCCCACAGATACGCAGTATTTT
CASNLGEGPTDTQYF
>TRBJ2-7|TRBV4-1|NA|TRBD2
TGCGCCAGCAGCCAGAACGGGGGGGCCACCTACGAGCAGTACTTC
CASSQNGGATYEQYF
>TRBJ2-7|TRBV30|few|TRBD1
TGTGCCTGGGCGCGCCGGGACAGGGTCGACGAGCAGTACTTC
CAWARRDRVDEQYF
>TRBJ2-7|TRBV3-1/TRBV3-2|NA|NA
TGTGCCAGCAGCCCGACTCCACGTCTGGGGGAGGCGAAGCTGGACTTC
CASSPTPRLGEAKLDF
>TRBJ1-2|TRBV29-1|NA|TRBD1
TGCAGCGCCGTGGACAGGGAGGGCTACACCTTC
CSAVDREGYTF
>TRBJ1-5|TRBV6-1|few|TRBD1
TGTGCCAGCAGTGAAAGTCCGGACAGGGGCGGTCAGCCCCAGCATTTT
CASSESPDRGGQPQHF
>TRBJ1-2|TRBV10-3|NA|NA
TGTGCCATCAGTGAGGGACAGACTAACTATGGCTACACCTTC
CAISEGQTNYGYTF
>TRBJ2-5|TRBV11-1|NA|NA
TGTGCCAGCACCCCCTGGGGGTCGGAGACCCAGTACTTC
CASTPWGSETQYF
>TRBJ2-7|TRBV28|NA|TRBD1
TGTGCCAGCAATCGCGAGATTACAGGGGGCTCGGGGGAGCAGTACTTC
CASNREITGGSGEQYF
>TRBJ2-3|TRBV7-3|NA|NA
TGTGCCAGCAGCTTAGGCTTATTAGGACCTGCAGATACGCAGTATTTT
CASSLGLLGPADTQYF
>TRBJ2-7|TRBV19|NA|NA
TGTGCCAGTAGTACCCAAGGACAGCCCTCCTACGAGCAGTACTTC
CASSTQGQPSYEQYF
>TRBJ2-7|TRBV5-6|NA|TRBD2
TGTGCCAGCAGCCCTAGCGGGCTCTCCTACGAGCAGTACTTC
CASSPSGLSYEQYF
>TRBJ2-5|TRBV19|NA|TRBD2
TGTGCCAGTAGTATAGATAGGGCCCGGGCGGGGGAAGAGACCCAGTACTTC
CASSIDRARAGEETQYF
>TRBJ2-2|TRBV19|NA|TRBD2
TGTGCCAGTAATCCCTCACTAGCGCTGAACACCGGGGAGCTGTTTTTT
CASNPSLALNTGELFF
>TRBJ1-5|TRBV7-2|NA|NA
TGTGCCAGCAGCTCCGCGTGGCAGGGAGGCCAGCCCCAGCATTTT
CASSSAWQGGQPQHF
>TRBJ2-5|TRBV6-2/TRBV6-3|NA|NA
TGTGCCAGCAGTTACCTGTACCAAGAGACCCAGTACTTC
CASSYLYQETQYF
>TRBJ1-4|TRBV18|NA|NA
TGTGCCAGCTCACCCGGGACGTTTGAGGAAAAACTGTTTTTT
CASSPGTFEEKLFF
>TRBJ1-2|TRBV27|NA|NA
TGTGCCAGCAGTTTATCTTCAAGGGATTTGGGCTACACCTTC
CASSLSSRDLGYTF
>TRBJ2-1|TRBV1|NA|NA
TGCACCAGCAGCCACCCCCCGTCCGAGCAGTTCTTC
CTSSHPPSEQFF
>TRBJ2-7|TRBV5-1|NA|TRBD2
TGCGCCAGCAGCCTACTAGCGGGGACCGTCAACGAGCAGTACTTC
CASSLLAGTVNEQYF
>TRBJ2-3|TRBV7-8|NA|NA
TGTGCCAGCAGCTCGACCCATACGCAGTATTTT
CASSSTHTQYF